The 20 T cell receptor beta chains listed next were all sequenced from one sample in a study of T-cell reconstitution after alpha-beta-depleted transplantation in children. What these receptors recognize is not known. Unique molecular identifiers were incorporated during preparation of the TCRbeta library. TCRdb re-analysed the PCR reads in MiXCR, keeping a single row per CDR3 protein. The data show some 300,000 distinct CDR3 sequences, roughly 8.2% seen once. Study-wide findings and caveats: Once a year had passed after transplant, T-cell counts and diversity came mostly from newly produced T cells.

The source material was peripheral blood, sampled 360 days after TCRalphabeta/CD19-depleted stem cell transplant. These receptors came from a female patient aged 2-9 years who had a stem cell transplant for Fanconi anemia, so the T cells may come from the graft donor.

The table lists this clonotype with many counts. The chain uses TRBV20-1 and TRBJ2-1; 12 bases are a match to TRBD2. This CDR3 region has 19 residues. V shed 0 bases, J shed 4 bases, and the junction held 13 bases outside the gene matches. Germline lookup yields CDR1 DFQATT and CDR2 SNEGSKA (reference sequence). CDR3 sequence: CSARDLKSRLAGVYNEQFF. The CDR3, as DNA: TGCAGTGCTAGAGACCTAAAATCTCGACTAGCGGGAGTATACAATGAGCAGTTCTTC.

This clonotype was seen many times. The CDR3 here is CASLNYNEQFF. The CDR3 DNA sequence: TGTGCCAGCCTAAATTACAATGAGCAGTTCTTC. The rearrangement links TRBV7-2 to TRBJ2-1, with D unclear. Germline CDR1 is SGHTA and CDR2 is FQGNSA. The CDR3 is 11 amino acids. The germline V and J ends were trimmed by 8 bases and 4 bases, with 6 bases remaining between them.

This clonotype has a count of ten or more. The rearrangement uses TRBV24-1 and TRBJ2-7, with 8 bases matching TRBD2. The CDR3 has 16 amino acids. CDR1 and CDR2 (germline): KGHDR, SFDVKD. The trim removed 2 bases at V and 4 bases at J, leaving 9 bases unmatched. Written as DNA, the CDR3 is TGTGCCACCAGTGATTCCTCCTCGAGCGGGGGATACGAGCAGTACTTC. It specifies CATSDSSSSGGYEQYF.

The chain uses TRBV28 and TRBJ1-5, with D possibly matching TRBD1 (6 bases). The CDR3 is 13 amino acids. Looked up from germline, CDR1 is MDHEN and CDR2 is SYDVKM. The ends were cut back, 5 bases at V and 11 bases at J, with 16 bases in the middle. Here the CDR3 DNA reads TGTGCCAGCAGTACCAGGGGCCCCCCGACCCAGCATTTT. It yields the protein CASSTRGPPTQHF.

This clonotype was seen many times. V is TRBV5-8 and J is TRBJ2-3; 7 bases are a match to TRBD1. CDR1 SGHTS and CDR2 YDEGEE come from the germline V gene. Losses at the gene ends were 4 bases for V and 8 bases for J; bases not matched to a gene: 13. The CDR3 is 15 amino acids. The DNA for the CDR3 is TGTGCCAGCAGCCCTGGACATAAGGGACAGCGTACGCAGTATTTT. As protein: CASSPGHKGQRTQYF.

This clonotype was observed a handful of times. V and J are TRBV20-1 and TRBJ1-1; tentatively, D is TRBD1 (5 bases). CDR1 is DFQATT, CDR2 SNEGSKA, per germline (reference sequence). CDR3 length equals 17 residues. Trimming left V 2 bases short and J 3 bases short, with 22 bases between. This CDR3 is CSARPYLVGMGDTEAFF. The CDR3 nucleotides are TGCAGTGCTAGACCGTACCTGGTGGGGATGGGGGACACTGAAGCTTTCTTT.

This clonotype was seen ten or more times. The V call is TRBV4-3, the J call TRBJ1-4, with no clear D. Trimming removed 0 bases from V and 7 bases from J, with 9 bases in between. Per the germline V gene, CDR1 is LGHNA and CDR2 is YSLEER. The CDR3 consists of 14 residues. CDR3 residues: CASSQDLRVEKLFF. The CDR3 region has the DNA TGCGCCAGCAGCCAAGATCTCCGCGTTGAAAAACTGTTTTTT.

As for this clonotype: This sequence may be a read error, since a much larger clone differs from it by one base. The chain joins TRBV12-3 or TRBV12-4 to TRBJ1-5; perhaps TRBD1 as D (5 bases). V lost 5 bases, J lost 5 bases, and 13 bases lay in between. CDR3 size: 14 residues. The CDR3 region has the DNA TGTGCCAGCAGTGCAACAGGAACCGATCAGCCCCAGCATTTT. Residues: CASSATGTDQPQHF.

There are many counts of this clonotype. The CDR3 reads CASNRDRPSGNTIYF. In DNA, the CDR3 is TGTGCCAGCAACCGGGACAGACCCTCTGGAAACACCATATATTTT. The chain employs TRBV5-5 and TRBJ1-3, with 7 bases lining up with TRBD1. This CDR3 region has 15 residues. Germline CDR1 reads SGHKS; CDR2 reads YYEKEE (reference sequence). V lost 6 bases, J lost 0 bases, and 6 bases stayed unmatched.

This clonotype was recorded many times. The chain joins TRBV20-1 to TRBJ2-3, with 11 bases matching TRBD2. The CDR3 is 18 residues long. Germline V CDR1 and CDR2: DFQATT, SNEGSKA (reference sequence). The ends lost 4 bases at V and 2 bases at J; junction bases unmatched: 14. For the CDR3, the DNA is TGCAGTGCTACGCAGCCGTACGGGACTAGCGGATACACAGATACGCAGTATTTT. Translated: CSATQPYGTSGYTDTQYF.

This clonotype was observed many times. V usage is TRBV7-2 and J usage is TRBJ2-3; perhaps TRBD2 as D (5 bases). V was trimmed by 1 base and J by 4 bases, leaving 9 bases between them. This CDR3 is 14 amino acids long. Germline V gene lookup returns CDR1 SGHTA and CDR2 FQGNSA. CDR3 DNA sequence: TGTGCCAGCAGCTTAGGATCCGGGGCAGATACGCAGTATTTT. It is translated as CASSLGSGADTQYF.

J is TRBJ2-1 and V is TRBV25-1; D might be TRBD2 (6 bases). This CDR3 contains 17 residues. Germline V lookup: CDR1 MGHDK, CDR2 SYGVNS. Trimming stripped 1 base from V and 0 bases from J, with 13 bases between. The CDR3 region is CASSEWGSGHSYNEQFF. The CDR3 coding sequence is TGTGCCAGCAGTGAATGGGGTAGCGGCCACTCCTACAATGAGCAGTTCTTC.

This clonotype was seen repeatedly, ten times or more. The chain couples TRBV29-1 to TRBJ1-1; tentative D call: TRBD1 (5 bases). The CDR3 consists of 14 residues. Trimming removed 7 bases from V and 3 bases from J, with 18 bases in between. Germline V CDR1 and CDR2: SQVTM, ANQGSEA. The DNA for the CDR3 is TGCAGCGCCCCAGGGCAGGGAGGGGACACTGAAGCTTTCTTT. It codes for CSAPGQGGDTEAFF.

This clonotype occurred a few times. This sequence joins TRBV28 and TRBJ1-2, with 7 positions matching TRBD1. The ends lost 8 bases at V and 8 bases at J; junction bases unmatched: 8. This CDR3 has 12 residues. Germline lookup yields CDR1 MDHEN and CDR2 SYDVKM. The chain's CDR3 is CASGTELGGYTF. CDR3 nucleotides: TGTGCCAGCGGGACAGAACTTGGGGGCTACACCTTC.

This clonotype has a count of ten or more. The chain carries TRBV7-2 and TRBJ1-3, with TRBD1 matching over 7 bases. The CDR3 contains 13 residues. With V trimmed by 8 bases and J by 2 bases, 3 bases remained unmatched. In germline, CDR1 is SGHTA, CDR2 FQGNSA. CDR3 in DNA: TGTGCCAGCGCACAGGGGCCTGGAAACACCATATATTTT. Translated: CASAQGPGNTIYF.

CDR3 sequence: CASTRGRNNEKLFF. The CDR3 DNA sequence: TGCGCCAGCACCCGGGGACGGAATAATGAAAAACTGTTTTTT. This chain links TRBV10-2 with TRBJ1-4; tentatively, D is TRBD1 (5 bases). The CDR3 contains 14 residues. V dropped 7 bases and J dropped 4 bases, with 13 bases sitting between them. CDR1 is WSHSY and CDR2 is SAAADI in the germline V gene.

This clonotype has a handful of counts. The chain couples TRBV5-5 to TRBJ2-7, with D perhaps TRBD1 (6 bases). V was pared by 2 bases and J by 4 bases, with 13 bases between. From germline, CDR1 is SGHKS and CDR2 YYEKEE (reference sequence). The CDR3 sequence is 14 residues long. This CDR3 is CASSFIQGEYEQYV. DNA of the CDR3: TGTGCCAGCAGCTTCATACAGGGCGAGTACGAGCAGTACGTC.

Ten or more counts support this clonotype. The chain employs TRBV28 and TRBJ1-1; D gene ambiguous. With 4 bases removed from V and 1 base from J, the gap between germline ends came to 13 bases. The CDR3 extends over 15 amino acids. Germline V lookup: CDR1 MDHEN, CDR2 SYDVKM. This CDR3 is CASSYPHMGNTEAFF. The CDR3 nucleotides are TGTGCCAGCAGTTATCCCCATATGGGGAACACTGAAGCTTTCTTT.

The sample holds many counts of this clonotype. The V call is TRBV29-1, the J call TRBJ2-7, with D unresolved. CDR1 SQVTM and CDR2 ANQGSEA come from the germline V gene. This CDR3 is 15 amino acids long. With 3 bases removed from V and 0 bases from J, the gap between germline ends came to 15 bases. CDR3 sequence reads: CSVEIRTPLSYEQYF. As DNA, the CDR3 is TGCAGCGTTGAGATCAGGACCCCGCTCTCCTACGAGCAGTACTTC.

The chain is built from TRBV5-1 and TRBJ1-1; D might be TRBD1 (6 bases). CDR3 length: 14 amino acids. Germline V gene data show CDR1 as SGHRS and CDR2 as YFSETQ. With 4 bases removed from V and 3 bases from J, the gap between germline ends came to 13 bases. In DNA form, the CDR3 reads TGCGCCAGCAGCCCCAACAAGGGGGACACTGAAGCTTTCTTT. Protein product: CASSPNKGDTEAFF.